This T cell receptor (beta chain) comes out of a study of T cell responses to AZD1222 COVID-19 vaccine. Findings of the study overall: With two AZD1222 doses given, Spike-specific TCR breadth and depth both rose. As reported, nearly half of all spike-specific TCRs target variant regions that are unmutated. Among AZD1222 vaccinees, only six were seropositive at baseline.

Repertoires were generated with immunoSEQ multiplex PCR, while TCRdb's copy carries only in-frame clones and drops some. The table has roughly 100,000 clones, about 92% seen once. Germline V gene lookup returns CDR1 SGHTA and CDR2 FQGTGA. CDR3 length: 16 amino acids. V lost 4 bases, J lost 0 bases, and 12 bases lay in between. Points on this clone: Its cognate antigen is unknown.

The material sequenced was peripheral blood, taken 28 days after the second AZD1222 dose. The TCR comes from an adult who received the AZD1222 COVID-19 vaccine. V usage is TRBV7-3 and J usage is TRBJ2-2; weak D call: TRBD1 (5 bases). For the CDR3, the DNA is TGTGCCAGCAGCTATCTGGACACACCGAACACCGGGGAGCTGTTTTTT. Translation: CASSYLDTPNTGELFF.